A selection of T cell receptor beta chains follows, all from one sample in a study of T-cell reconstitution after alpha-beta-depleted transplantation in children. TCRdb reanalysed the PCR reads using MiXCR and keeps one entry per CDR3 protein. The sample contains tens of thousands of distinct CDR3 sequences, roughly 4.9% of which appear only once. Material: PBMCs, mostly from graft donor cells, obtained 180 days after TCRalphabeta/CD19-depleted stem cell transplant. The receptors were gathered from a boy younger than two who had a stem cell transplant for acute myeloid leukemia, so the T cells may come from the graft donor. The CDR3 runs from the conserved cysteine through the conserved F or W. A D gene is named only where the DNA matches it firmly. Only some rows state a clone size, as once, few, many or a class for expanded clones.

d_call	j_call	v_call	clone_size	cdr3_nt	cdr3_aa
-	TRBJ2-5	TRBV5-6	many	TGTGCCAGCAGCTTGGTTGCAGAAACTCCAGGGGAGACCCAGTACTTC	CASSLVAETPGETQYF
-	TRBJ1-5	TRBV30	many	TGTGCCTGGAGTTGGCGGGGTAACCAGCCCCAGCATTTT	CAWSWRGNQPQHF
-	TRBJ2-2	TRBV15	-	TGTGCCACCAGCTTTCGCCCCGGGGAGCTGTTTTTT	CATSFRPGELFF
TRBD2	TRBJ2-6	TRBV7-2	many	TGTGCCAGCACCCTGGGGGGGTGGGTCCTGACTTTC	CASTLGGWVLTF
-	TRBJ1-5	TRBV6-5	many	TGTGCCAGCAGCAACTGGTGTAGGCAGCCCCAGCATTTT	CASSNWCRQPQHF
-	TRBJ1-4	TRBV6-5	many	TGTGCCAGCAGACCCATCGACAGGACCATTAATGAAAAACTGTTTTTT	CASRPIDRTINEKLFF
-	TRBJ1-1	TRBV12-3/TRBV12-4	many	TGTGCCAGCAGTCAGACGGGGAACACTGAAGCTTTCTTT	CASSQTGNTEAFF
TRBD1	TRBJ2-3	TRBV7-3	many	TGTGCCAGCAGCCCCTCAGGGGGCCCCCGCACAGATACGCAGTATTTT	CASSPSGGPRTDTQYF
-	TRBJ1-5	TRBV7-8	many	TGTGCCAGCAGCCCCAGGGATCAGCCCCAGCATTTT	CASSPRDQPQHF
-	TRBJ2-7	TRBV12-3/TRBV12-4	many	TGTGCCAGCAGTTCCCGGAGGGGGGGGACCTACGAGCAGTACTTC	CASSSRRGGTYEQYF
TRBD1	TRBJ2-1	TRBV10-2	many	TGCGCCAGCACGGACAGGGGTATCTACAATGAGCAGTTCTTC	CASTDRGIYNEQFF
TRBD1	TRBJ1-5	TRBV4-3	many	TGCGCCAGCAGCCAAGATAGGGGACAGGGGTTGCCCCAGCATTTT	CASSQDRGQGLPQHF
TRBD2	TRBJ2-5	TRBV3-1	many	TGTGCCAGCAGCCTAGGACTAGCGGGACAAGAGACCCAGTACTTC	CASSLGLAGQETQYF
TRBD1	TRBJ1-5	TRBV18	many	TGTGCCAGCGCACGGACAGGGAGAAATCAGCCCCAGCATTTT	CASARTGRNQPQHF
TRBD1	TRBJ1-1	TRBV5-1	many	TGCGCCAGCAGCCCGGGGACAGAGTGGGGTACTGAAGCTTTCTTT	CASSPGTEWGTEAFF
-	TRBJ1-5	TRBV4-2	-	TGTGCCAGCAGCCAAGTCCTGCGATTAGGTGAAGGGGCCCAGCCCCAGCATTTT	CASSQVLRLGEGAQPQHF
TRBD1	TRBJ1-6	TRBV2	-	TGTGCCAGCAGGATTAACCCAGGGGGATCCTATAATTCACCCCTCCACTTT	CASRINPGGSYNSPLHF
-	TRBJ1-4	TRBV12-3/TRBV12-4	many	TGTGCCAGCAGCCTCGGGGGGCAGACTAATGAAAAACTGTTTTTT	CASSLGGQTNEKLFF
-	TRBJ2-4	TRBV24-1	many	TGTGCCACCAGTGATCGAGAGGGTCCCTCCTTAGCCAAAAACATTCAGTACTTC	CATSDREGPSLAKNIQYF
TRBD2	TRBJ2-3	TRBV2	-	TGTGCCAGCAGTCACCCAGCGGGGGAGACAGATACGCAGTATTTT	CASSHPAGETDTQYF
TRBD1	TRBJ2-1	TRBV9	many	TGTGCCAGCAGCACCCGGGACAGGGTTAGGAACAATGAGCAGTTCTTC	CASSTRDRVRNNEQFF
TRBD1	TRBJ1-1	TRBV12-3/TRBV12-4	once	TGTGCCAGCAGTCTCACTGGACAGGGGGAAGCTTTCTTT	CASSLTGQGEAFF
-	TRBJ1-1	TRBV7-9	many	TGTGCCAGCACGAACAGGGAAGCTGAAGCTTTCTTT	CASTNREAEAFF
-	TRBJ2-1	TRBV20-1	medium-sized	TGCAGTGCTAGAAGTCCCAGGGTGGGCAATGAGCAGTTCTTC	CSARSPRVGNEQFF
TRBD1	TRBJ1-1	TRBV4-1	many	TGCGCCAGCAGCCAAGATCCTCCGGACAGGTTATTTTACGGGCCTGGGGTTTACACTGAAGCTTTCTTT	CASSQDPPDRLFYGPGVYTEAFF
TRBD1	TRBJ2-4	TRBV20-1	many	TGCAGTGCTAGGAATAGAATGGGACAGGGAAAAAACATTCAGTACTTC	CSARNRMGQGKNIQYF
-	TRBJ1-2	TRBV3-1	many	TGTGCCAGCAGCCAAGTCCCCGGGAGCTACACCTTC	CASSQVPGSYTF
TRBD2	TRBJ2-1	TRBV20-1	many	TGCAGTGCTAGAGACGGGGGGGCCCCCTACAATGAGCAGTTCTTC	CSARDGGAPYNEQFF
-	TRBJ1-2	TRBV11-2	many	TGTGCCAGCAGCTCAAAAGGACAACCTAACTATGGCTACACCTTC	CASSSKGQPNYGYTF
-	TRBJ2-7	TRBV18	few	TGTGCCAGCTCACCATCGTCACTCCCGGGACCCTTC	CASSPSSLPGPF
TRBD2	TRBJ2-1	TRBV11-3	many	TGTGCCAGCAGCCCAACGGGGGGGGCTTGGAATGAGCAGTTCTTC	CASSPTGGAWNEQFF
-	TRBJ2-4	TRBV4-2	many	TGTGCCAGCAGCCAAGTGGGGCAGGGAGCCAAAAACATTCAGTACTTC	CASSQVGQGAKNIQYF
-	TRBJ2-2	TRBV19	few	TGTGCCAGTAGTATGGGACCCAACACCGGGGAGCTGTTTTTT	CASSMGPNTGELFF
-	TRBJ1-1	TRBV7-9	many	TGTGCCAGCAGCCCCTCAGGGAGGGGCACTGAAGCTTTCTTT	CASSPSGRGTEAFF
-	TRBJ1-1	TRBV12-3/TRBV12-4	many	TGTGCCAGCAGTTTTGGGGGGATGGCTGAAGCTTTCTTT	CASSFGGMAEAFF
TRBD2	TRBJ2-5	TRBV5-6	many	TGTGCCAGCAGCCCCCTAGCGGGGGGGGAGGAGACCCAGTACTTC	CASSPLAGGEETQYF
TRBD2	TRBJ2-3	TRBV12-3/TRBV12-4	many	TGTGCCAGCAGTACCCGAATGACTAGCGGGGGGGCAGTGGATACGCAGTATTTT	CASSTRMTSGGAVDTQYF
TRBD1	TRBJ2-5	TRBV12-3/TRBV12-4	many	TGTGCCAGCAGCAGCGACAGGGTGGAGACCCAGTACTTC	CASSSDRVETQYF
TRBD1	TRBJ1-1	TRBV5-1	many	TGCGCCAGCAGCCCATGGGACAGCTCCCACACTGAAGCTTTCTTT	CASSPWDSSHTEAFF
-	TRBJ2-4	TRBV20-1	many	TGCAGTGCTAGAGATCAGGGGGGCTTAGCCAAAAACATTCAGTACTTC	CSARDQGGLAKNIQYF
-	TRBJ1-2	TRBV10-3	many	TGTGCCATCAGTGAAGTCTCCCAAGGGGGAGGCTACACCTTC	CAISEVSQGGGYTF